Sequencing of this T cell receptor beta chain was carried out in a study of blood T cell repertoires in COVID-19. For the study at large: Acute-phase and convalescent COVID-19 samples originated in the United States, Italy and Spain.

Trimming shortened V by 1 base and J by 3 bases, and 18 bases separated the two germline ends. Germline CDR1 and CDR2: SGHAT and FQNNGV. The CDR3 consists of 17 residues. In the original analysis: Estimation of nucleated cell counts relied on the amplification of reference gene primers. Profiled with immunoSEQ multiplex PCR; TCRdb holds only in-frame clones, not every one. V, J and clone size are taken as reported in that table, and D and trimming were inferred from the DNA itself. The sample yields nearly 60,000 clones, roughly 84% seen once. The gene calls are TRBV11-2 and TRBJ1-2; possibly TRBD1 for D (5 bases). This TCR was recovered from a man between 35 and 55 years old with active COVID-19. Sequencing was done on a sample of peripheral blood. CDR3 in amino acids: CASSLGGAVGRDYGYTF. The CDR3 nucleotides are TGTGCCAGCAGCTTAGGGGGTGCCGTGGGGCGAGACTATGGCTACACCTTC.